This T cell receptor beta chain was identified during a study of PD-1 blockade in classical Hodgkin lymphoma. Study background: Nivolumab 3 mg/kg was given intravenously every 2 weeks.

Germline V gene lookup returns CDR1 MNHEY and CDR2 SMNVEV (reference sequence). The CDR3 consists of 14 residues. J was trimmed by 2 bases and V by 7 bases; bases with no gene match: 4. Relapse after autologous stem cell transplantation occurred in every patient, and brentuximab vedotin exposure varied. This clone showed up just once. The target antigen is unknown. Whole-study results and caveats: The authors have not defined what causes the repertoire differences, possibly disease activity or prior therapy. Patients newly diagnosed and complete responders had comparable baseline diversity.

Produced via immunoSEQ multiplex PCR; TCRdb's table is partial and in-frame only. Of about 18,000 clones listed, 65% to 90% were seen once; the top ten hold 24%. This chain uses TRBV27 with TRBJ2-3; 9 bases align to TRBD1. Here the sequenced sample was peripheral blood mononuclear cells (PBMCs), taken at baseline. This sequence originates from a human donor with classical Hodgkin lymphoma. The CDR3 here is CASNRDRVTDTQYF. CDR3 nucleotides: TGTGCCAGCAACCGGGACAGGGTCACAGATACGCAGTATTTT.